Reported below is one T cell receptor (beta chain). The antigen is unknown. V gave up 4 bases and J gave up 3 bases, with 13 bases separating them. This CDR3 is 13 amino acids long. Looked up from germline, CDR1 is SQVTM and CDR2 is ANQGSEA. TCRdb independently ran MiXCR on the 5' RACE reads; one entry per CDR3 protein. Of approximately 90,000 distinct CDR3 sequences in the sample, 5.8% were seen once. This entry is derived from a study of T cells after yellow fever vaccination. General study points: In post-booster samples, most primary-vaccination clones reappeared (around 95% CD4, roughly 88% CD8).

The sequenced sample was CD8+ T cells sorted from PBMCs, obtained 10 days after the yellow fever booster vaccination. V usage is TRBV29-1 and J usage is TRBJ2-7; D gene uncertain. The receptor's source is a young man who received the YFV17D yellow fever vaccine. The CDR3 DNA is TGCAGCGTTGGAGGTGGCGCGTTCTACGAGCAGTACTTC. Translated, it gives CSVGGGAFYEQYF.